Listed below are T cell receptor beta chains from one sample, sequenced in a study of blood T cell repertoires in COVID-19. Libraries were prepared by immunoSEQ multiplex PCR; TCRdb keeps only in-frame clonotypes and omits some of them. The table lists around 80,000 clones, approximately 86% of them singletons. The source material was peripheral blood. All receptors derive from a man older than 75 with active or convalescent COVID-19. The CDR3 runs from the conserved cysteine through the conserved F or W. A D gene is named only where the DNA matches it firmly. Some rows have no size entry. The others give once, few or many, or a class for an expanded clone.

V: TRBV19
D: TRBD2
J: TRBJ2-3
size: once
CDR3: CATRRAGNTDTQYF
DNA: TGTGCCACACGGCGAGCGGGGAACACAGATACGCAGTATTTT

V: TRBV5-1
D: NA
J: TRBJ2-5
size: NA
CDR3: CASSPDGTLQETQYF
DNA: TGCGCCAGCAGCCCAGACGGGACACTCCAAGAGACCCAGTACTTC

V: TRBV5-5
D: NA
J: TRBJ2-1
size: NA
CDR3: CASSFPVPGEQFF
DNA: TGTGCCAGCAGCTTCCCGGTACCGGGTGAGCAGTTCTTC

V: TRBV12-3/TRBV12-4
D: NA
J: TRBJ1-2
size: few
CDR3: CASGNPAGGYTF
DNA: TGTGCCAGCGGCAACCCGGCGGGTGGCTACACCTTC

V: TRBV5-1
D: NA
J: TRBJ2-2
size: NA
CDR3: CASSPRLQGFDTGELFF
DNA: TGCGCCAGCAGCCCGAGGCTACAGGGCTTCGACACCGGGGAGCTGTTTTTT

V: TRBV18
D: NA
J: TRBJ2-1
size: NA
CDR3: CASSPPNDRTVNEQFF
DNA: TGTGCCAGCTCACCACCGAATGACAGGACCGTCAATGAGCAGTTCTTC

V: TRBV25-1
D: NA
J: TRBJ1-2
size: NA
CDR3: CASSPGGRYGYTF
DNA: TGTGCCAGCAGTCCGGGGGGGCGCTATGGCTACACCTTC

V: TRBV21-1
D: NA
J: TRBJ1-4
size: NA
CDR3: CASSDSTATNEKLFF
DNA: TGTGCCAGCAGCGACTCGACAGCAACTAATGAAAAACTGTTTTTT

V: TRBV29-1
D: NA
J: TRBJ2-5
size: few
CDR3: CSVEDVATQYF
DNA: TGCAGCGTTGAAGATGTGGCTACCCAGTACTTC

V: TRBV7-9
D: NA
J: TRBJ1-1
size: NA
CDR3: CASSRRQNMNTEAFF
DNA: TGTGCCAGCAGCCGTCGACAGAACATGAACACTGAAGCTTTCTTT

V: TRBV3-1/TRBV3-2
D: TRBD2
J: TRBJ2-5
size: NA
CDR3: CASRPTGLATGETQYF
DNA: TGTGCCAGCAGACCGACCGGACTAGCTACCGGGGAGACCCAGTACTTC

V: TRBV5-1
D: NA
J: TRBJ2-3
size: NA
CDR3: CASRREGGTDTQYF
DNA: TGCGCCAGCCGCCGCGAGGGGGGCACAGATACGCAGTATTTT

V: TRBV5-1
D: NA
J: TRBJ2-1
size: NA
CDR3: CASSLVGSSYNEQFF
DNA: TGCGCCAGCAGCTTGGTTGGTAGCTCCTACAATGAGCAGTTCTTC

V: TRBV5-1
D: NA
J: TRBJ2-5
size: NA
CDR3: CASRRDTQETQYF
DNA: TGCGCCAGCAGACGGGACACCCAAGAGACCCAGTACTTC

V: TRBV7-9
D: NA
J: TRBJ1-2
size: few
CDR3: CASSSTLLGAHGYTF
DNA: TGTGCCAGCAGCTCAACTCTTTTGGGGGCCCATGGCTACACCTTC

V: TRBV10-2
D: TRBD2
J: TRBJ2-3
size: NA
CDR3: CASSSGTSAWYTQYF
DNA: TGCGCCAGCAGTTCAGGGACTAGCGCCTGGTATACGCAGTATTTT

V: TRBV12-3/TRBV12-4
D: TRBD2
J: TRBJ2-1
size: NA
CDR3: CASSFERGEQFF
DNA: TGTGCCAGCAGTTTTGAGCGGGGCGAGCAGTTCTTC

V: TRBV3-1/TRBV3-2
D: NA
J: TRBJ1-2
size: few
CDR3: CASSLQKANYGYTF
DNA: TGTGCCAGCAGCCTTCAGAAAGCTAACTATGGCTACACCTTC

V: TRBV12-3/TRBV12-4
D: NA
J: TRBJ1-6
size: NA
CDR3: CASTQQDNSPLHF
DNA: TGTGCCAGCACCCAACAGGATAATTCACCCCTCCACTTT

V: TRBV2
D: TRBD1
J: TRBJ1-1
size: NA
CDR3: CASSELGTEFYTEAFF
DNA: TGTGCCAGCAGTGAACTCGGGACAGAATTTTACACTGAAGCTTTCTTT

V: TRBV30
D: NA
J: TRBJ2-5
size: NA
CDR3: CACALRLVKRETQYF
DNA: TGTGCCTGTGCCCTAAGACTAGTTAAACGAGAGACCCAGTACTTC

V: TRBV21-1
D: NA
J: TRBJ1-3
size: NA
CDR3: CASSKVRGASGNTIYF
DNA: TGTGCCAGCAGCAAAGTTCGGGGGGCCTCTGGAAACACCATATATTTT

V: TRBV30
D: NA
J: TRBJ1-2
size: NA
CDR3: CAWTKQGIGGYTF
DNA: TGTGCCTGGACCAAACAGGGAATAGGGGGCTACACCTTC

V: TRBV5-4
D: NA
J: TRBJ2-1
size: NA
CDR3: CASSLGLYNEQFF
DNA: TGTGCCAGCAGCTTGGGGCTTTACAATGAGCAGTTCTTC

V: TRBV27
D: NA
J: TRBJ2-3
size: once
CDR3: CASSRRDTGTDTQYF
DNA: TGTGCCAGCAGTCGCCGGGACACCGGCACAGATACGCAGTATTTT

V: TRBV19
D: NA
J: TRBJ2-1
size: NA
CDR3: CASSTNSGVSEQFF
DNA: TGTGCCAGTAGTACCAACTCCGGGGTTTCTGAGCAGTTCTTC

V: TRBV4-1
D: TRBD1
J: TRBJ1-5
size: NA
CDR3: CASSQEGTGGMYSNQPQHF
DNA: TGCGCCAGCAGCCAAGAGGGGACAGGGGGGATGTATAGCAATCAGCCCCAGCACTTT

V: TRBV15
D: NA
J: TRBJ2-1
size: NA
CDR3: CATSKEPGGAYNEQFF
DNA: TGTGCCACCAGCAAAGAACCGGGGGGCGCCTACAATGAGCAGTTCTTC

V: TRBV6-4
D: NA
J: TRBJ1-4
size: NA
CDR3: CASSDSLGTRPTNEKLFF
DNA: TGTGCCAGCAGTGACTCTTTGGGGACAAGACCAACTAATGAAAAACTGTTTTTT

V: TRBV4-1
D: NA
J: TRBJ1-5
size: NA
CDR3: CASSQEFRRGNQPQHF
DNA: TGCGCCAGCAGCCAAGAGTTTAGAAGGGGAAATCAGCCCCAGCATTTT

V: TRBV16
D: NA
J: TRBJ1-5
size: NA
CDR3: CASSRTGSNQPQHF
DNA: TGTGCCAGCAGCCGAACAGGGAGCAATCAGCCCCAGCATTTT

V: TRBV5-1
D: NA
J: TRBJ1-3
size: NA
CDR3: CASSPRTRGSGNTIYF
DNA: TGCGCCAGCAGCCCCCGTACCCGGGGTTCTGGAAACACCATATATTTT

V: TRBV28
D: NA
J: TRBJ1-2
size: NA
CDR3: CASSRVAGLYGYTF
DNA: TGTGCCAGCAGTCGGGTCGCAGGGCTATATGGCTACACCTTC

V: TRBV28
D: TRBD1
J: TRBJ2-5
size: NA
CDR3: CASSTRQGRETQYF
DNA: TGTGCCAGCAGTACCCGACAGGGACGAGAGACCCAGTACTTC

V: TRBV15
D: NA
J: TRBJ1-2
size: NA
CDR3: CATSRDPRTTGRDGYTF
DNA: TGTGCCACCAGCAGAGATCCGAGAACGACAGGCCGGGATGGCTACACCTTC

V: TRBV24-1
D: NA
J: TRBJ1-1
size: NA
CDR3: CATSEPQGLAFF
DNA: TGTGCCACCAGTGAACCGCAGGGGCTAGCTTTCTTT

V: TRBV19
D: NA
J: TRBJ1-6
size: NA
CDR3: CASSMGRGFNSPLHF
DNA: TGTGCCAGTAGTATGGGGAGGGGGTTTAATTCACCCCTCCACTTT

V: TRBV19
D: TRBD1
J: TRBJ1-2
size: NA
CDR3: CASSGTGHNYGYTF
DNA: TGTGCCAGTAGCGGGACAGGCCATAACTATGGCTACACCTTC

V: TRBV18
D: NA
J: TRBJ1-1
size: NA
CDR3: CASSPAANTEAFF
DNA: TGTGCCAGCTCACCTGCGGCGAACACTGAAGCTTTCTTT

V: TRBV7-9
D: NA
J: TRBJ1-2
size: NA
CDR3: CASSLDGVQGYGYTF
DNA: TGTGCCAGCAGCTTAGACGGGGTTCAAGGCTATGGCTACACCTTC

V: TRBV11-3
D: NA
J: TRBJ1-1
size: NA
CDR3: CASSTKPGVRTEAFF
DNA: TGTGCCAGCAGCACGAAGCCCGGGGTGCGGACTGAAGCTTTCTTT

V: TRBV11-2
D: NA
J: TRBJ1-1
size: few
CDR3: CASRPTTGNTEAFF
DNA: TGTGCCAGCAGACCAACGACAGGGAACACTGAAGCTTTCTTT

V: TRBV5-1
D: TRBD2
J: TRBJ2-5
size: NA
CDR3: CASSFSSGLETQYF
DNA: TGCGCCAGCAGCTTCTCTAGCGGGCTTGAGACCCAGTACTTC

V: TRBV2
D: NA
J: TRBJ2-5
size: NA
CDR3: CASSTSDFLTETQYF
DNA: TGTGCCAGCAGTACTTCTGATTTCCTAACGGAGACCCAGTACTTC

V: TRBV2
D: TRBD2
J: TRBJ2-1
size: NA
CDR3: CASSTGTSQNEQFF
DNA: TGTGCCAGCAGTACCGGGACTAGCCAGAATGAGCAGTTCTTC

V: TRBV25-1
D: NA
J: TRBJ1-6
size: NA
CDR3: CASKQGGDSPLHF
DNA: TGTGCCAGCAAACAGGGTGGTGATTCACCCCTCCACTTT

V: TRBV19
D: TRBD1
J: TRBJ1-3
size: once
CDR3: CASSDRVDGNTIYF
DNA: TGTGCCAGCTCCGACAGGGTGGATGGAAACACCATATATTTT

V: TRBV27
D: TRBD1
J: TRBJ2-5
size: few
CDR3: CASRKDRVAETQYF
DNA: TGTGCCAGCAGGAAGGACAGGGTAGCCGAGACCCAGTACTTC

V: TRBV24-1
D: TRBD2
J: TRBJ2-3
size: NA
CDR3: CATSGRGTSGVGDTQYF
DNA: TGTGCCACCAGTGGTAGGGGGACTAGCGGGGTCGGCGATACGCAGTATTTT

V: TRBV11-2
D: NA
J: TRBJ1-3
size: NA
CDR3: CASSLLIGGVSGNTIYF
DNA: TGTGCCAGCAGCCTACTCATAGGGGGGGTCTCTGGAAACACCATATATTTT

V: TRBV5-1
D: TRBD1
J: TRBJ1-1
size: NA
CDR3: CASSPGDRGYYNTEAFF
DNA: TGCGCCAGCAGCCCCGGGGACAGGGGATATTATAACACTGAAGCTTTCTTT

V: TRBV30
D: NA
J: TRBJ1-1
size: NA
CDR3: CAWSVNEAGLPFF
DNA: TGTGCCTGGAGTGTCAATGAGGCAGGGCTACCTTTCTTT

V: TRBV7-2
D: TRBD1
J: TRBJ2-5
size: NA
CDR3: CASSQGTATQETQYF
DNA: TGTGCCAGCAGCCAGGGGACAGCGACCCAAGAGACCCAGTACTTC

V: TRBV28
D: NA
J: TRBJ2-1
size: NA
CDR3: CASSLSAGNRQNEQFF
DNA: TGTGCCAGCAGTCTAAGTGCGGGAAATAGGCAAAATGAGCAGTTCTTC

V: TRBV30
D: TRBD1
J: TRBJ1-6
size: few
CDR3: CAWSVPGGRSPLHF
DNA: TGTGCCTGGAGTGTACCAGGGGGCCGGTCACCCCTCCACTTT